The 19 T cell receptor beta chains given below trace back to one sample, sequenced in a study of shared clonotypes between healthy human individuals. Sequencing was performed with immunoSEQ multiplex PCR; in TCRdb, only in-frame clones are kept and a portion is missing. This table has roughly 810,000 clones, 90% to 97% appearing once. Naive CD8 cells comprised CD45RO-negative, CCR7-positively selected cells, excluding terminally differentiated effector memory CD45RA+ cells. Source material: naive CD8+ T cells sorted from blood. The receptors shown here come from a man aged 25 to 40 in good health.

The V gene is TRBV18, the J gene TRBJ2-1; TRBD2 is a possible D gene (5 bases). Trimming left V 3 bases short and J 10 bases short, with 13 bases between. Germline assignment: CDR1 KGHSH and CDR2 LQKENI. CDR3 length: 13 amino acids. The CDR3 nucleotides read TGTGCCAGCTCACCGCCATGGCGGAGGGAGCAGTTCTTC. Translating it yields CASSPPWRREQFF.

V gene TRBV7-8 combines with J gene TRBJ2-2, with D tentatively TRBD2 (6 bases). V was shortened by 5 bases and J by 3 bases, with 10 bases between the two germline ends. CDR1 and CDR2 (germline): SGHVS, FQNEAQ. CDR3 size: 14 residues. The CDR3 DNA sequence: TGTGCCAGCAGCCGTAGGAGGGACACCGGGGAGCTGTTTTTT. Protein: CASSRRRDTGELFF.

The chain employs TRBV6-1 and TRBJ2-7, with 7 bases fitting TRBD2. This CDR3 comprises 15 residues. The J segment lost 6 bases and the V segment lost 1 base, leaving 9 bases of the junction unmatched. Per the germline V gene, CDR1 is MNHNS and CDR2 is SASEGT. CDR3 sequence (DNA): TGTGCCAGCAGTGAAGACGCGGGAGTTCGCCGCGAGCAGTACTTC. Translated: CASSEDAGVRREQYF.

There are a few counts of this clone. The rearrangement joins TRBV9 to TRBJ2-1, with 14 positions matching TRBD2. The CDR3 contains 16 residues. The V segment lost 3 bases and the J segment 10 bases; nucleotides outside the gene matches: 9. Germline CDR1 is SGDLS and CDR2 is YYNGEE. CDR3: CASSAGTSGSFGEQFF. For the CDR3, the DNA is TGTGCCAGCAGCGCCGGGACTAGCGGGAGTTTTGGCGAGCAGTTCTTC. Supplemented by reference TRBV9 and TRBJ2-1, the full variable domain reads DSGVTQTPKHLITATGQRVTLRCSPRSGDLSVYWYQQSLDQGLQFLIQYYNGEERAKGNILERFSAQQFPDLHSELNLSSLELGDSALYFCASSAGTSGSFGEQFFGPGTRLTVL.

This clone occurred once. The chain combines TRBV9 with TRBJ1-4, with 9 bases lining up with TRBD1. The CDR3 runs 15 residues. The V segment lost 0 bases and the J segment 8 bases; nucleotides outside the gene matches: 5. Germline V gene data show CDR1 as SGDLS and CDR2 as YYNGEE. CDR3 residues: CASSVGGQGREKLFF. The CDR3 bases are TGTGCCAGCAGCGTAGGGGGACAGGGTCGGGAAAAACTGTTTTTT.

This clone was counted a single time. This chain links TRBV7-9 with TRBJ2-7; tentative D call: TRBD2 (5 bases). The ends were cut back, 5 bases at V and 7 bases at J, with 21 bases in the middle. This CDR3 is built from 15 residues. From germline, CDR1 is SEHNR and CDR2 FQNEAQ (reference sequence). CDR3 in amino acids: CASSPTPVLGLEQYF. In DNA, the CDR3 is TGTGCCAGCAGCCCCACCCCAGTACTAGGTTTGGAGCAGTACTTC. The full variable domain, with the rest looked up from reference TRBV7-9 and TRBJ2-7, is DTGVSQNPRHKITKRGQNVTFRCDPISEHNRLYWYRQTLGQGPEFLTYFQNEAQLEKSRLLSDRFSAERPKGSFSTLEIQRTEQGDSAMYLCASSPTPVLGLEQYFGPGTRLTVT.

On this clone itself: This sample includes further DNA sequences coding for the same CDR3. This chain uses TRBV6-1 with TRBJ2-7, with D unclear. CDR3 length equals 12 residues. The V end lost 3 bases, the J end lost 3 bases, and 6 bases lay between the germline ends. The germline V gene encodes CDR1 MNHNS and CDR2 SASEGT. The CDR3 DNA follows: TGTGCCAGCAGTGAGGGCAGCTACGAGCAGTACTTC. Encoded protein: CASSEGSYEQYF.

This clone was seen only once. The chain is built from TRBV7-9 and TRBJ1-1; D is uncertain. CDR1 SEHNR and CDR2 FQNEAQ come from the germline V gene (reference sequence). V gave up 1 base and J gave up 0 bases, with 6 bases separating them. The CDR3 loop spans 14 amino acids. The CDR3 region is CASSLDGLNTEAFF. CDR3 nucleotide sequence: TGTGCCAGCAGCTTAGACGGATTGAACACTGAAGCTTTCTTT.

This rearrangement joins TRBV6-6 to TRBJ1-2; D gene uncertain. The CDR3 loop spans 12 amino acids. Germline loops: CDR1 MNHNY, CDR2 SVGAGI (reference sequence). The germline V and J ends were trimmed by 2 bases and 5 bases, with 6 bases remaining between them. This CDR3 is CASSYGVYGYTF. CDR3 nucleotide sequence: TGTGCCAGCAGTTACGGGGTTTATGGCTACACCTTC.

The chain links TRBV7-6 to TRBJ1-2; tentatively, D is TRBD1 (6 bases). This CDR3 spans 16 amino acids. CDR1 and CDR2 from the germline V gene are SGHVS and FNYEAQ. V dropped 3 bases and J dropped 2 bases, with 16 bases sitting between them. The CDR3 DNA is TGTGCCAGCAGCTTGGAACCGGGACAAAGAAACTATGGCTACACCTTC. The encoded protein is CASSLEPGQRNYGYTF.

This clone showed up just once. The chain uses TRBV6-4 and TRBJ1-2; D call uncertain. The CDR3 has 15 residues. V lost 3 bases and J 7 bases, leaving 18 bases between the germline ends. Germline V gives CDR1 MRHNA, CDR2 SNTAGT. The CDR3 region is CASSELSGLVSGYTF. Here the CDR3 DNA reads TGTGCCAGCAGTGAATTGTCAGGCCTCGTTAGTGGCTACACCTTC.

This chain links TRBV10-3 with TRBJ1-2; D ambiguous. Trimming stripped 0 bases from V and 1 base from J, with 9 bases between. CDR1 and CDR2 from the germline V gene are ENHRY and SYGVKD. The CDR3 spans 15 residues. The CDR3 here is CAISESVGINYGYTF. CDR3 sequence (DNA): TGTGCCATCAGTGAGTCAGTAGGAATTAACTATGGCTACACCTTC.

J is TRBJ2-2 and V is TRBV27; D unresolved. Germline values: CDR1 MNHEY, CDR2 SMNVEV (reference sequence). This CDR3 is built from 14 residues. Trimming took 7 bases from V and 1 from J, leaving 10 bases between them. The CDR3 loop is CASTARRNTGELFF. CDR3 nucleotide sequence: TGTGCCAGCACCGCCCGGCGGAACACCGGGGAGCTGTTTTTT.

The chain links TRBV10-3 to TRBJ2-1, with no clear D. The CDR3 extends over 13 amino acids. The ends were cut back, 2 bases at V and 8 bases at J, with 10 bases in the middle. CDR1 is ENHRY, CDR2 SYGVKD, per germline. The DNA of the CDR3 is TGTGCCATCAGTGAGGACTCGCTCGATGAGCAGTTCTTC. It codes for CAISEDSLDEQFF.

The rearrangement joins TRBV7-9 to TRBJ1-1; D call uncertain. This CDR3 contains 14 residues. V lost 4 bases, J lost 5 bases, and 14 bases lay in between. Germline CDR1 reads SEHNR; CDR2 reads FQNEAQ (reference sequence). The DNA for the CDR3 is TGTGCCAGCAGCTCTGGACTCCCCGTAACTGAAGCTTTCTTT. Its translation: CASSSGLPVTEAFF. The variable domain in full, with the rest retrieved from reference TRBV7-9 and TRBJ1-1, is DTGVSQNPRHKITKRGQNVTFRCDPISEHNRLYWYRQTLGQGPEFLTYFQNEAQLEKSRLLSDRFSAERPKGSFSTLEIQRTEQGDSAMYLCASSSGLPVTEAFFGQGTRLTVV.

This chain joins TRBV7-2 and TRBJ1-6; unclear D gene. Trimming took 2 bases from V and 0 from J, leaving 8 bases between them. Germline CDR1 reads SGHTA; CDR2 reads FQGNSA. This CDR3 is built from 16 residues. The DNA of the CDR3 is TGTGCCAGCAGCTTACAGAGGAGCTCCTATAATTCACCCCTCCACTTT. Translation gives CASSLQRSSYNSPLHF.

The chain uses TRBV2 and TRBJ1-5; possibly TRBD1 for D (6 bases). This CDR3 is 17 amino acids long. CDR1 and CDR2 from the germline V gene are SNHLY and FYNNEI. Deletions cut 3 bases from V and 1 base from J, with 16 bases between. The CDR3 nucleotides read TGTGCCAGCAGTGACTCAAACAGGGTTCTAAGCAATCAGCCCCAGCATTTT. It translates to CASSDSNRVLSNQPQHF.

The V gene is TRBV30, the J gene TRBJ1-1; a possible D gene is TRBD1 (5 bases). V was shortened by 3 bases and J by 0 bases, with 17 bases between the two germline ends. CDR3 size: 16 residues. Looked up from germline, CDR1 is GTSNPN and CDR2 is SVGIG (reference sequence). CDR3 nucleotides: TGTGCCTGGAGCGCCCCCGGGACGGTCATGAACACTGAAGCTTTCTTT. This gives the protein CAWSAPGTVMNTEAFF.

V usage is TRBV6-1 and J usage is TRBJ1-1, with 7 bases that match TRBD1. The junction had 9 bases not matched to a gene; V was cut back by 4 bases and J by 1 base. This CDR3 contains 16 residues. CDR1 is MNHNS and CDR2 is SASEGT in the germline V gene. The CDR3 spells CASSAPFRTGNTEAFF. DNA of the CDR3: TGTGCCAGCAGTGCACCGTTTAGGACAGGGAACACTGAAGCTTTCTTT.